The 6 T cell receptor beta chains below all came from one sample that was sequenced in a study of blood T cell repertoires in COVID-19. The table came from immunoSEQ multiplex PCR; TCRdb's copy has only in-frame clones and leaves some out. The table has hundreds of thousands of clones, roughly 90% seen once. Sequences were obtained from PBMCs or T cells enriched from blood (not recorded which). Receptors originate from a woman aged 18-29 years who had recovered from COVID-19.

This sequence joins TRBV6-5 and TRBJ2-7; the D gene is possibly TRBD2 (5 bases). Trimming pared 2 bases from V and 0 bases from J, leaving 11 bases between. This CDR3 comprises 15 residues. Germline-derived CDR1 and CDR2 are MNHEY and SVGAGI. The CDR3: CASSYAGGSSYEQYF. The CDR3 DNA sequence: TGTGCCAGCAGTTACGCGGGTGGGAGCTCCTACGAGCAGTACTTC.

Of note for this clone: This specimen includes other DNA sequences encoding the same CDR3. The rearrangement links TRBV27 to TRBJ2-1; D not resolved. This CDR3 comprises 14 residues. Trimming removed 6 bases from V and 2 bases from J, with 11 bases in between. Germline values: CDR1 MNHEY, CDR2 SMNVEV (reference sequence). This CDR3 reads CASSPGSAYNEQFF. CDR3 sequence (DNA): TGTGCCAGCAGCCCCGGGTCTGCCTACAATGAGCAGTTCTTC.

This clone was detected only a few times. This chain links TRBV7-2 with TRBJ2-7, with TRBD2 matching 8 bases. CDR1 SGHTA and CDR2 FQGNSA come from the germline V gene. V was clipped by 4 bases and J by 6 bases; unmatched bases: 14. This CDR3 region has 16 residues. CDR3 DNA sequence: TGTGCCAGCAGCTGGATAGCGGGATCCTTGGGGAGCGAGCAGTACTTC. Translation gives CASSWIAGSLGSEQYF.

This chain connects TRBV4-2 to TRBJ2-1; 11 bases agree with TRBD2. CDR1 and CDR2 from the germline V gene are LGHNA and YNFKEQ. Trimming took 1 base from V and 4 from J; bases not matched to a gene: 9. This CDR3 is 18 amino acids long. The CDR3 loop reads CASSQGVAGGPEYNEQFF. CDR3 in DNA: TGTGCCAGCAGCCAAGGGGTAGCGGGAGGGCCAGAATACAATGAGCAGTTCTTC.

The J gene is TRBJ1-3, the V gene TRBV5-1; D possibly corresponds to TRBD1 (5 bases). This CDR3 is 15 amino acids long. The ends were cut back, 4 bases at V and 3 bases at J, with 14 bases in the middle. Germline CDR1 is SGHRS and CDR2 is YFSETQ. The CDR3 nucleotides are TGCGCCAGCAGCACCAACACGGGGGTTGGAAACACCATATATTTT. Encoded protein: CASSTNTGVGNTIYF.

V and J are TRBV11-1 and TRBJ2-7; TRBD1 might be the D (5 bases). The germline gives CDR1 SGHAT, CDR2 FQDESV (reference sequence). V was cut by 3 bases and J by 7 bases, with 13 bases left in between. The CDR3 is made up of 13 amino acids. The DNA for the CDR3 is TGTGCCAGCAGCTTCCCAGGGTCGGGTGAGCAGTACTTC. It is translated as CASSFPGSGEQYF. The variable domain in full, completed from reference TRBV11-1 and TRBJ2-7, reads EAEVAQSPRYKITEKSQAVAFWCDPISGHATLYWYRQILGQGPELLVQFQDESVVDDSQLPKDRFSAERLKGVDSTLKIQPAELGDSAMYLCASSFPGSGEQYFGPGTRLTVT.